Presented here are 30 T cell receptor beta chains from one specimen sequenced in a study of identical twins. TCRdb ran MiXCR on the 5' RACE reads and lists one entry per CDR3 protein. In the table there are about 470,000 distinct CDR3 sequences, 20% to 25% of which are singletons. In addition, the sample was reused for a study of T cells expressing NK-cell markers.

Sequencing was done on a sample of CD4+ T cells sorted from blood. Receptor source: a woman aged 18-30 years in good health.

The rearrangement joins TRBV7-8 to TRBJ2-1; D remains unclear. The CDR3 spans 13 residues. The V and J ends lost 5 bases and 5 bases respectively, with 10 bases between them. Germline-derived CDR1 and CDR2 are SGHVS and FQNEAQ. CDR3 DNA: TGTGCCAGCAGCCAACCCTGGGACAATGAGCAGTTCTTC. Its translation: CASSQPWDNEQFF. The variable domain in full, with the rest retrieved from reference TRBV7-8 and TRBJ2-1, is GAGVSQSPRYKVAKRGQDVALRCDPISGHVSLFWYQQALGQGPEFLTYFQNEAQLDKSGLPSDRFFAERPEGSVSTLKIQRTQQEDSAVYLCASSQPWDNEQFFGPGTRLTVL.

The chain joins TRBV9 to TRBJ2-3; D is ambiguous. Trimming pared 4 bases from V and 2 bases from J, leaving 11 bases between. The V gene's germline CDR1 is SGDLS and CDR2 YYNGEE. The CDR3 loop spans 14 amino acids. This CDR3 is CASSTGPFTDTQYF. CDR3 coding DNA: TGTGCCAGCAGCACGGGTCCCTTCACAGATACGCAGTATTTT. The whole variable domain, filled in from reference TRBV9 and TRBJ2-3, reads DSGVTQTPKHLITATGQRVTLRCSPRSGDLSVYWYQQSLDQGLQFLIQYYNGEERAKGNILERFSAQQFPDLHSELNLSSLELGDSALYFCASSTGPFTDTQYFGPGTRLTVL.

This clonotype was recorded a few times. The chain couples TRBV4-3 to TRBJ2-2; no definite D call. V was pared by 0 bases and J by 0 bases, with 11 bases between. CDR3 length: 17 amino acids. The germline CDR1 and CDR2 sequences are LGHNA and YSLEER. Here the CDR3 reads CASSQEPGRSNTGELFF. The CDR3, as DNA: TGCGCCAGCAGCCAAGAACCTGGCAGGTCGAACACCGGGGAGCTGTTTTTT.

The chain has TRBV5-4 and TRBJ2-7; D is possibly TRBD2 (6 bases). Germline V gene data show CDR1 as SGHNT and CDR2 as YYREEE (reference sequence). The V end lost 4 bases, the J end lost 0 bases, and 11 bases lay between the germline ends. The CDR3 contains 14 residues. CDR3 DNA: TGTGCCAGCAGCGAAACTAGCTCCTCCTACGAGCAGTACTTC. Protein product: CASSETSSSYEQYF.

The CDR3 region is CASKRPGQDSYEQYF. The CDR3 DNA sequence: TGTGCCAGCAAACGTCCGGGACAGGATAGTTACGAGCAGTACTTC. V gene TRBV7-8 combines with J gene TRBJ2-7; the match to TRBD1 covers 8 bases. CDR1 is SGHVS and CDR2 is FQNEAQ in the germline V gene. The CDR3 is 15 amino acids. Losses at the gene ends were 7 bases for V and 4 bases for J; bases not matched to a gene: 12.

The DNA for the CDR3 is TGCGCCAGCAGCCAAGAAGCTTCTAGCGGGAGTTTCGCCGGGGAGCTGTTTTTT. This gives the protein CASSQEASSGSFAGELFF. V and J are TRBV4-1 and TRBJ2-2; 10 nucleotides match TRBD2. CDR3 length: 18 amino acids. Germline CDR1 reads MGHRA; CDR2 reads YSYEKL. Trimming removed 0 bases from V and 6 bases from J; junction bases left unmatched: 10.

The chain employs TRBV20-1 and TRBJ1-2, with a possible D match to TRBD1 (5 bases). This CDR3 is built from 13 residues. V shed 4 bases and J shed 0 bases, with 9 bases lying between them. CDR1 DFQATT and CDR2 SNEGSKA come from the germline V gene (reference sequence). CDR3 bases: TGCAGTGCTACCCGGGACTCTAACTATGGCTACACCTTC. This translates into CSATRDSNYGYTF.

V usage is TRBV12-3 or TRBV12-4 and J usage is TRBJ2-2; TRBD2 might be the D (6 bases). There are 14 residues in the CDR3. V was pared by 8 bases and J by 4 bases, with 14 bases between. CDR3 residues: CASLKRASTGELFF. The CDR3 DNA reads as TGTGCCAGCCTTAAGCGGGCCTCCACCGGGGAGCTGTTTTTT.

This clonotype appeared once. This sequence joins TRBV4-3 and TRBJ1-3, with D possibly matching TRBD1 (6 bases). V was cut by 1 base and J by 4 bases, with 11 bases left in between. CDR1 and CDR2 (germline): LGHNA, YSLEER. This CDR3 has 15 residues. The CDR3 bases are TGCGCCAGCAGCCAAGGGCAGGGGCTGGGAAACACCATATATTTT. Amino acid sequence: CASSQGQGLGNTIYF.

The rearrangement links TRBV20-1 to TRBJ1-5; D unclear. CDR3 size: 12 residues. Per the germline V gene, CDR1 is DFQATT and CDR2 is SNEGSKA (reference sequence). The V end was cut by 4 bases, the J end by 7 bases, with 11 bases between. The CDR3 sequence: CSAMDARQPQHF. The CDR3 DNA reads as TGCAGTGCTATGGACGCCAGACAGCCCCAGCATTTT.

This chain uses TRBV20-1 with TRBJ2-1, with a possible D match to TRBD1 (8 bases). The CDR3 has 14 residues. Germline V lookup: CDR1 DFQATT, CDR2 SNEGSKA (reference sequence). Trimming took off 6 bases at V and 4 bases at J, with 16 bases between the two ends. The CDR3 loop is CSAGGGQAYNEQFF. The CDR3 DNA reads as TGCAGTGCGGGGGGGGGACAGGCTTACAATGAGCAGTTCTTC.

The chain couples TRBV20-1 to TRBJ2-7; 7 bases are shared with TRBD2. The V gene end was trimmed by 5 bases and the J gene end by 2 bases; junction bases not matched to a gene: 9. The CDR3 totals 14 residues. Germline values: CDR1 DFQATT, CDR2 SNEGSKA (reference sequence). The CDR3: CSAYDGGYPYEQYF. The CDR3 coding sequence is TGCAGTGCTTATGACGGGGGGTACCCCTACGAGCAGTACTTC.

The gene calls are TRBV12-3 or TRBV12-4 and TRBJ2-5, with TRBD2 as a possible D gene (7 bases). V lost 9 bases, J lost 4 bases, and 12 bases lay in between. The CDR3 length is 12 residues. CDR3 amino acids: CASRGAAETQYF. CDR3 nucleotides: TGTGCCAGTCGGGGGGCTGCAGAGACCCAGTACTTC.

The chain employs TRBV29-1 and TRBJ2-7; unclear D gene. The V and J ends lost 7 bases and 0 bases respectively, with 10 bases between them. There are 12 residues in the CDR3. Germline CDR1 and CDR2: SQVTM and ANQGSEA. The CDR3 loop is CSARLLSYEQYF. In nucleotides, the CDR3 is TGCAGCGCACGTCTTCTCTCCTACGAGCAGTACTTC.

This clonotype appeared a few times. CDR3 nucleotides: TGTGCCAGCAGTTCAGCCGTGCTGAACACCGGGGAGCTGTTTTTT. It yields the protein CASSSAVLNTGELFF. The chain couples TRBV12-3 or TRBV12-4 to TRBJ2-2; D not certain. This CDR3 is built from 15 residues. V was pared by 4 bases and J by 1 base, with 10 bases between.

This clonotype has more than one count but fewer than ten. The genes are TRBV7-9 and TRBJ2-1, with D hard to call. This CDR3 is built from 12 residues. CDR1 SEHNR and CDR2 FQNEAQ come from the germline V gene (reference sequence). V was clipped by 5 bases and J by 3 bases, with 5 bases between them. The CDR3 DNA follows: TGTGCCAGCAGCAGTATCTACAATGAGCAGTTCTTC. Its protein product is CASSSIYNEQFF.

The chain links TRBV5-1 to TRBJ2-3, with D perhaps matching TRBD1 (6 bases). V was pared by 2 bases and J by 2 bases, with 9 bases between. From germline, CDR1 is SGHRS and CDR2 YFSETQ. This CDR3 is 14 amino acids long. The CDR3 DNA is TGCGCCAGCAGCTTTACAGGGTACACAGATACGCAGTATTTT. Protein product: CASSFTGYTDTQYF. The full variable domain, in which reference TRBV5-1 and TRBJ2-3 provide the parts outside the CDR3, is KAGVTQTPRYLIKTRGQQVTLSCSPISGHRSVSWYQQTPGQGLQFLFEYFSETQRNKGNFPGRFSGRQFSNSRSEMNVSTLELGDSALYLCASSFTGYTDTQYFGPGTRLTVL.

This clonotype has at least ten counts. The junction differs from germline at one of its ends, possibly a read error. This rearrangement joins TRBV2 to TRBJ2-4, with TRBD2 identical over 11 bases. From germline, CDR1 is SNHLY and CDR2 FYNNEI. CDR3 length equals 16 residues. CDR3: CASREGLAGAKNIQYF. The CDR3 DNA reads TGTGCCAGCAGAGAAGGACTAGCGGGAGCCAAAAACATTCAGTACTTC. The variable domain in full, completed from reference TRBV2 and TRBJ2-4, reads EPEVTQTPSHQVTQMGQEVILRCVPISNHLYFYWYRQILGQKVEFLVSFYNNEISEKSEIFDDQFSVERPDGSNFTLKIRSTKLEDSAMYFCASREGLAGAKNIQYFGAGTRLSVL.

The genes are TRBV12-3 or TRBV12-4 and TRBJ2-7; 7 bases agree with TRBD2. The CDR3 covers 14 residues. V dropped 3 bases and J dropped 3; count of bases not matched to a gene: 5. The CDR3, as DNA: TGTGCCAGCAGTTTGGGGGAGGGTTACTACGAGCAGTACTTC. Protein: CASSLGEGYYEQYF.

This clonotype was observed a handful of times. The chain employs TRBV12-3 or TRBV12-4 and TRBJ1-2, with a possible D match to TRBD1 (5 bases). The CDR3 length is 14 residues. V gave up 7 bases and J gave up 7 bases, with 19 bases separating them. The CDR3 nucleotides read TGTGCCAGCATCCGCGGGGCAGCGTATGGTGGCTACACCTTC. Translated, it gives CASIRGAAYGGYTF.

This clonotype has more than one count but fewer than ten. V gene TRBV6-5 combines with J gene TRBJ1-2; perhaps TRBD1 as D (6 bases). V was pared by 0 bases and J by 4 bases, with 15 bases between. In germline, CDR1 is MNHEY, CDR2 SVGAGI. The CDR3 has 16 residues. The CDR3 region has the DNA TGTGCCAGCAGTTACTCGAGCGGGGGCGTTAGCTATGGCTACACCTTC. It encodes CASSYSSGGVSYGYTF.

This clonotype was seen a handful of times. CDR3 in amino acids: CASRPTSGGTQETQYF. In nucleotides, the CDR3 is TGTGCCAGCAGGCCTACTAGCGGGGGGACCCAAGAGACCCAGTACTTC. V is TRBV6-1 and J is TRBJ2-5, with 12 positions matching TRBD2. The CDR3 loop spans 16 amino acids. Trimming took 6 bases from V and 1 from J; bases not matched to a gene: 6. The germline V gene encodes CDR1 MNHNS and CDR2 SASEGT.

The CDR3 DNA sequence: TGTGCCAGCAGGCTAACTAGCGCAGAGCAGTTCTTC. Amino acid sequence: CASRLTSAEQFF. This sequence joins TRBV12-3 or TRBV12-4 and TRBJ2-1, with 7 bases lining up with TRBD2. The trim removed 6 bases at V and 10 bases at J, leaving 6 bases unmatched. The CDR3 is made up of 12 amino acids.

This clonotype was counted only a few times. The chain is built from TRBV10-1 and TRBJ2-7; 9 bases are shared with TRBD1. The CDR3 extends over 14 amino acids. The V gene end was trimmed by 6 bases and the J gene end by 4 bases; junction bases not matched to a gene: 7. Germline V gene sequence: CDR1 WNHNN, CDR2 SYGVQD (reference sequence). The CDR3 DNA reads TGCGCCAGCAGCGCGGGACAGGGAAAGTACGAGCAGTACTTC. This gives the protein CASSAGQGKYEQYF.

V usage is TRBV11-2 and J usage is TRBJ2-1; the D is unclear. The V and J ends lost 5 bases and 3 bases respectively, with 11 bases between them. Per the germline V gene, CDR1 is SGHAT and CDR2 is FQNNGV. The CDR3 spans 14 residues. CDR3 residues: CASSPWSSYNEQFF. The DNA of the CDR3 is TGTGCCAGCAGCCCCTGGTCCAGCTACAATGAGCAGTTCTTC.

The chain couples TRBV19 to TRBJ2-6; D unclear. Trimming removed 3 bases from V and 0 bases from J, with 9 bases in between. Germline CDR1 is LNHDA and CDR2 is SQIVND (reference sequence). CDR3 length: 16 amino acids. In nucleotides, the CDR3 is TGTGCCAGTAGTATTGGGGTGAGCTCTGGGGCCAACGTCCTGACTTTC. It translates to CASSIGVSSGANVLTF.

The chain uses TRBV12-3 or TRBV12-4 and TRBJ1-4, with D possibly matching TRBD1 (5 bases). There are 14 residues in the CDR3. The ends were cut back, 3 bases at V and 7 bases at J, with 12 bases in the middle. This chain's CDR3 is CASSFSAGSEKLFF. The CDR3, as DNA: TGTGCCAGCAGTTTTTCTGCAGGGAGTGAAAAACTGTTTTTT.

The chain has TRBV6-2 or TRBV6-3 and TRBJ1-1; a possible D gene is TRBD1 (5 bases). The CDR3 has 14 amino acids. CDR1 MNHEY and CDR2 SVGEGT come from the germline V gene. The V end lost 4 bases, the J end lost 11 bases, and 20 bases lay between the germline ends. The CDR3, as DNA: TGTGCCAGCAGTTTCAGGGTATCGGGGAAAGGGGCTTTCTTT. This encodes CASSFRVSGKGAFF.

On this clonotype itself: At one boundary the junction diverges from the germline segment, which might be a read error. The genes are TRBV5-1 and TRBJ2-1, with 10 positions matching TRBD2. The CDR3 totals 13 residues. The V gene's germline CDR1 is SGHRS and CDR2 YFSETQ. Here the CDR3 reads CASSLLAGDGPLF. The CDR3 DNA follows: TGCGCCAGCAGCCTGCTAGCGGGAGACGGGCCCCTCTTC.

This clonotype has just a few counts. V gene TRBV3-1 combines with J gene TRBJ1-6; D is undetermined. Trimming took 1 base from V and 8 from J, leaving 9 bases between them. The CDR3 sequence is 14 residues long. In germline, CDR1 is LGHDT, CDR2 YNNKEL (reference sequence). CDR3: CASSQGGYDSPLHF. CDR3 DNA sequence: TGTGCCAGCAGCCAAGGGGGTTACGATTCACCCCTCCACTTT.